The rows below give T cell receptor beta chains drawn from one sample of a study of shared clonotypes between healthy human individuals. Clones were read by immunoSEQ multiplex PCR, and TCRdb kept only the in-frame ones, dropping some. Of about 660,000 clones in the sample, approximately 79% are singletons; the top ten hold more than 1.5%. Sequencing used memory CD4+ T cells sorted from blood. These receptors were obtained from a woman in her 30s in good health. The CDR3 runs from the conserved cysteine through the conserved F or W. A D gene is named only where the DNA matches it firmly. Not all rows give a size; the values are once, few, many and, for expanded clones, a class.

J gene: TRBJ1-6; clone size: .; D gene: .; V gene: TRBV30; CDR3 DNA: TGTGCCTGGAGTGTACCCGGGTCTGGTAGTTCACCCCTCCACTTT; CDR3 protein: CAWSVPGSGSSPLHF
J gene: TRBJ1-2; clone size: .; D gene: TRBD1; V gene: TRBV6-5; CDR3 DNA: TGTGCCAGCAGTTACACCCGGGACAGGCCCGGCGGCTACACCTTC; CDR3 protein: CASSYTRDRPGGYTF
J gene: TRBJ2-7; clone size: .; D gene: .; V gene: TRBV7-9; CDR3 DNA: TGTGCCAGCAGCACGGACAGTTATTACGAGCAGTACTTC; CDR3 protein: CASSTDSYYEQYF
J gene: TRBJ2-1; clone size: few; D gene: .; V gene: TRBV2; CDR3 DNA: TGTGCCAGCAGGGCTAGCTACCGTAATTACAATGAGCAGTTCTTC; CDR3 protein: CASRASYRNYNEQFF
J gene: TRBJ1-1; clone size: .; D gene: TRBD1; V gene: TRBV29-1; CDR3 DNA: TGCAGCGTTGGGCGTATTGGACAGGGGAGAAGCACTGAAGCTTTCTTT; CDR3 protein: CSVGRIGQGRSTEAFF
J gene: TRBJ2-5; clone size: .; D gene: TRBD1; V gene: TRBV7-8; CDR3 DNA: TGTGCCAGCAGCACGGGACAGTCGGGGACCCAGTACTTC; CDR3 protein: CASSTGQSGTQYF
J gene: TRBJ1-2; clone size: .; D gene: .; V gene: TRBV5-6; CDR3 DNA: TGTGCCAGCAGCTTGGTAAGTTCCGGCTATGGCTACACCTTC; CDR3 protein: CASSLVSSGYGYTF
J gene: TRBJ2-1; clone size: .; D gene: TRBD2; V gene: TRBV29-1; CDR3 DNA: TGCAGCGTTGAAGATAAGGTGCGACTAGCAGATGAGCAGTTCTTC; CDR3 protein: CSVEDKVRLADEQFF
J gene: TRBJ2-5; clone size: few; D gene: TRBD2; V gene: TRBV4-2; CDR3 DNA: TGTGCCAGCAGCCAAATGAGCGGGAGTGATGGTGAGACCCAGTACTTC; CDR3 protein: CASSQMSGSDGETQYF
J gene: TRBJ2-7; clone size: .; D gene: .; V gene: TRBV28; CDR3 DNA: TGTGCCAGCACGGGTGGAAGCTACGAGCAGTACTTC; CDR3 protein: CASTGGSYEQYF
J gene: TRBJ1-4; clone size: .; D gene: .; V gene: TRBV7-2; CDR3 DNA: TGTGCCAGCAGCTTAGATCGCCGAGGTGAAAAACTGTTTTTT; CDR3 protein: CASSLDRRGEKLFF
J gene: TRBJ2-1; clone size: .; D gene: .; V gene: TRBV7-2; CDR3 DNA: TGTGCCAGCAGCTTAGGGGCGTTGAGCTCCTACAATGAGCAGTTCTTC; CDR3 protein: CASSLGALSSYNEQFF
J gene: TRBJ1-1; clone size: few; D gene: .; V gene: TRBV2; CDR3 DNA: TGTGCCACATCGGGAAAGAACACTGAAGCTTTCTTT; CDR3 protein: CATSGKNTEAFF
J gene: TRBJ2-5; clone size: .; D gene: TRBD1; V gene: TRBV4-2; CDR3 DNA: TGTGCCAGCAGCCAATCCTACAGGGGGACGGAGGAGACCCAGTACTTC; CDR3 protein: CASSQSYRGTEETQYF
J gene: TRBJ2-1; clone size: .; D gene: TRBD1; V gene: TRBV5-1; CDR3 DNA: TGCGCCAGCATTGTCACAGGGGGTTTTAGCAATGAGCAGTTCTTC; CDR3 protein: CASIVTGGFSNEQFF
J gene: TRBJ1-4; clone size: many; D gene: TRBD1; V gene: TRBV7-9; CDR3 DNA: TGTGCCAGCACCTCCGGGACAGGGTTCGAAAAACTGTTTTTT; CDR3 protein: CASTSGTGFEKLFF
J gene: TRBJ1-2; clone size: .; D gene: .; V gene: TRBV28; CDR3 DNA: TGTGCCAGCAGAAGGGGAGCGGACCTTAACTATGGCTACACCTTC; CDR3 protein: CASRRGADLNYGYTF
J gene: TRBJ2-3; clone size: .; D gene: TRBD2; V gene: TRBV25-1; CDR3 DNA: TGTGCCAGCAGTGAAAGACTAGCGGAAAACACAGATACGCAGTATTTT; CDR3 protein: CASSERLAENTDTQYF
J gene: TRBJ1-5; clone size: many; D gene: TRBD1; V gene: TRBV7-2; CDR3 DNA: TGTGCCAGCAGCTTAGGGCCCGGGACAGCTAATCAGCCCCAGCATTTT; CDR3 protein: CASSLGPGTANQPQHF
J gene: TRBJ2-5; clone size: .; D gene: .; V gene: TRBV28; CDR3 DNA: TGTGCCAGCAGTTTAAGAGAGACCCAGTACTTC; CDR3 protein: CASSLRETQYF
J gene: TRBJ2-7; clone size: .; D gene: .; V gene: TRBV28; CDR3 DNA: TGTGCCAGCAGTTTCAGCACCAGCTCCTACGAGCAGTACTTC; CDR3 protein: CASSFSTSSYEQYF
J gene: TRBJ2-1; clone size: .; D gene: TRBD2; V gene: TRBV11-3; CDR3 DNA: TGTGCCAGCAGCTCCGGGACTAGCGGCAATGAGCAGTTCTTC; CDR3 protein: CASSSGTSGNEQFF